This T cell receptor (beta chain) was sequenced for a study of regulatory T cells in long-lasting Graves disease. Time point in this sample: persistent/refractory GD, antithyroid drugs over 5 years with positive TRAb. After RNA was extracted from PBMCs, the TCR library was made from it. The authors drew about 9 milliliters of peripheral blood into EDTA tubes. Building of the TCR beta libraries involved iRepertoire HTBI primers and Arm-PCR of CDR3 regions. TCRdb re-derived calls from the multiplex PCR reads in MiXCR, one entry per CDR3 protein. The profile shows 600,000 to 800,000 distinct CDR3 sequences, 25% to 35% of them singletons. This receptor was taken from a female donor with Graves disease. The sequences come from peripheral blood mononuclear cells (PBMCs), collected when the disease was refractory, from a patient treated with antithyroid drugs.

CDR3 DNA: TGTGCCAGCAGTGCAACCCCCACGAGATCCCACGAGCAGTACTTC. Translation: CASSATPTRSHEQYF. The chain uses TRBV6-2 or TRBV6-3 and TRBJ2-7, with D unclear. Germline CDR1 is MNHEY and CDR2 is SVGEGT. CDR3 length: 15 amino acids. The ends were cut back, 5 bases at V and 5 bases at J, with 19 bases in the middle.